Given below is one TCR beta chain in context. The CDR3 sequence is 14 residues long. Trimming removed 1 base from V and 5 bases from J, with 12 bases in between. Per the germline V gene, CDR1 is SGHNT and CDR2 is YYREEE (reference sequence). This specimen comes from a study of cytomegalovirus exposure and HLA in healthy donors. Across the whole study: The approximately 130 validation repertoires were reported in a later analysis to have been generated on the same platform as the approximately 700 first-cohort repertoires.

Libraries were prepared by immunoSEQ multiplex PCR; TCRdb keeps only in-frame clonotypes and omits some of them. Among about 120,000 clones listed, 86% were seen once. This chain joins TRBV5-4 and TRBJ1-1; tentative D call: TRBD1 (6 bases). This receptor was obtained from a man between 18 and 35 years old in good health and CMV-seronegative. The specimen sequenced was PBMCs. As DNA, the CDR3 is TGTGCCAGCAGCTTGTGGGGGGGCATGACTGAAGCTTTCTTT. Protein: CASSLWGGMTEAFF. Based on the CDR3 plus reference TRBV5-4 and TRBJ1-1, the full variable domain is ETGVTQSPTHLIKTRGQQVTLRCSSQSGHNTVSWYQQALGQGPQFIFQYYREEENGRGNFPPRFSGLQFPNYSSELNVNALELDDSALYLCASSLWGGMTEAFFGQGTRLTVV.